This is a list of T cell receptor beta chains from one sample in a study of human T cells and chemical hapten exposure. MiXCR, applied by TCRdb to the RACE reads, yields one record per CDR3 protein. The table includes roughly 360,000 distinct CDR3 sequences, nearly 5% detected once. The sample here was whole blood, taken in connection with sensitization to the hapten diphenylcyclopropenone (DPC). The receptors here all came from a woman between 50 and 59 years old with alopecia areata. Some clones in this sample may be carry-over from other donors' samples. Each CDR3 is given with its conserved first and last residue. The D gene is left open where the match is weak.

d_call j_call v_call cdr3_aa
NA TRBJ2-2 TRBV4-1 CASSQRHGANTGELFF
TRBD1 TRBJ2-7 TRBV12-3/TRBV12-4 CASRDRGSYEQYF
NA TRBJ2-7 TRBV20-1 CSAIEVHEQYF
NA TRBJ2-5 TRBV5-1 CASSLTESETQYF
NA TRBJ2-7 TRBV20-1 CSAQTPFSYEQYF
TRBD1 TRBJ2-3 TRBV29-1 CSVETGGTDTQYF
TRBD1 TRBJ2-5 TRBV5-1 CASSSGQTETQYF
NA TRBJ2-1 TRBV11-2 CASSQTLAHPYNEQFF
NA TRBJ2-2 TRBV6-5 CASTMNTGELFF
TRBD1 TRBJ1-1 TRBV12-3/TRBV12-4 CASSPIGQEINTEAFF
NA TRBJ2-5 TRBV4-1 CASSQVIAEAQETQYF
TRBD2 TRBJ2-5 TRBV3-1 CASSALLAGTETQYF
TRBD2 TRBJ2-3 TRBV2 CARTSGGTSTDTQYF
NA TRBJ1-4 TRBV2 CATIGVATNEKLFF
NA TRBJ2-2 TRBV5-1 CASSLVPGTGELFF
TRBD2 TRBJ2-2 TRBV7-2 CASSRSGKNTGELFF
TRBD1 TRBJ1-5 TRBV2 CASQGTGGNQPQHF
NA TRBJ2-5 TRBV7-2 CASSLATGSQETQYF
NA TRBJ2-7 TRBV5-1 CASRVYLNPPSEQYF
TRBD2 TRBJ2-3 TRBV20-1 CSFDPGLAGEITDTQYF
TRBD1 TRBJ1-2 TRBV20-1 CSAKPGQGYGYTF
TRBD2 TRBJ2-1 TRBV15 CATSPSGGANEQFF
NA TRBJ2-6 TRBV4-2 CACSQTQGSGVSGANVLTF
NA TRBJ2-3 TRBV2 CASRVTEGTDTQYF
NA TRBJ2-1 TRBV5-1 CASSLESGAGNEQFF
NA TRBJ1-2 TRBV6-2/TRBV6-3 CASSSGNGYGYTF
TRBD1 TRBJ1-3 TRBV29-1 CSVAGQGGNTIYF
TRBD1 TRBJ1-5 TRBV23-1 CASSGGQDLNQPQHF
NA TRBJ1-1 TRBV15 CATSRSDRNTEAFF
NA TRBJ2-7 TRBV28 CASSFVDKAYEQYF
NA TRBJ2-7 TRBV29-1 CSVADMYYEQYF
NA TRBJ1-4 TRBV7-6 CASSLGIGEKLFF
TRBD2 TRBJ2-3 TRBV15 CATSRAILAGGPTDTQYF
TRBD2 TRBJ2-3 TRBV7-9 CASSPLAGMGTDTQYF
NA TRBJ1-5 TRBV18 CASSPRTIVGDNQPQHF
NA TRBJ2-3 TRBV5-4 CASSLPEDTQYF
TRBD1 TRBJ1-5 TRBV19 CASSIGGGQPQHF
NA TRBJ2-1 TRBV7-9 CASSEGPRVDEQFF
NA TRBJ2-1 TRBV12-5 CASGRNRDGSTYNEQFF
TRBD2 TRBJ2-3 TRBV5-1 CASSWSGTSGAYLASTDTQYF
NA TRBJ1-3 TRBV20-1 CSARKGAGNTIYF
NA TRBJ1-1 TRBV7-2 CASTYNRGRPEAFF
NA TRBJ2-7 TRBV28 CASTWTRGYEQYF
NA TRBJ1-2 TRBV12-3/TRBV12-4 CASSLSQGNYGYTF
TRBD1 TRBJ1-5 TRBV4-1 CASSQAGTGYTQPQHF
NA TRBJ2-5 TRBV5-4 CAGYRKAQYF
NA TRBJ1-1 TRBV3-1 CASSQAVDGEAFF
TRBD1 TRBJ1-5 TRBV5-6 CASSNRDRGFRPQHF
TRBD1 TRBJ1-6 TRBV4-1 CASSQASTGGSYNSPLHF
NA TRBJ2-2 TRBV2 CARAGSTGELFF
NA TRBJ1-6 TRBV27 CASSLTIGARSPLHF
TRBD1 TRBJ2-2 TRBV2 CASSGQGGTGELFF
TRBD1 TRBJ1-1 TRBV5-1 CASSLVTGTNTEAFF
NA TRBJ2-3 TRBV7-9 CASSLLSGTQYF
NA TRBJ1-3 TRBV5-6 CASSIQGRGNTIYF
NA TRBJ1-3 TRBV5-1 CASRGGTGNTIYF
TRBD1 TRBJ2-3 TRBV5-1 CASSLLRGPADTQYF
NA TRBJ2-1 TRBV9 CASSALGNEQFF
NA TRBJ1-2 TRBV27 CASSLGGANYGYTF